This is a list of T cell receptor beta chains from one sample in a study of CD8 T cells in ankylosing spondylitis. MiXCR was run by TCRdb on the 5' RACE reads, yielding one entry per CDR3 protein. The table shows fewer than 750,000 distinct CDR3 sequences, with around 20% occurring only once. Material: blood, either unsorted or a sorted T cell fraction (not recorded which). The receptor set was obtained from a male donor with ankylosing spondylitis. Both conserved end residues are part of each CDR3. A D gene is named only where the DNA matches it firmly. Clone size is stated in some rows and not others, as once, few, many or a class when expanded.

>-|few|TRBV20-1|TRBJ2-3
TGCAGTGCTAGGGGGGGTTGGTATAGCACAGATACGCAGTATTTT
CSARGGWYSTDTQYF
>TRBD1|-|TRBV20-1|TRBJ2-1
TGCAGTGCCGGGACAGGGGGCTACAATGAGCAGTTCTTC
CSAGTGGYNEQFF
>TRBD2|few|TRBV11-3|TRBJ2-1
TGTGCCAGCAGCTTAACCTCGGGACTAGGTGCGAATGAGCAGTTCTTC
CASSLTSGLGANEQFF
>-|many|TRBV12-3/TRBV12-4|TRBJ2-3
TGTGCCAGCAGTTTAGTTAAGCTAGCTGTCACAGATACGCAGTATTTT
CASSLVKLAVTDTQYF
>-|-|TRBV7-9|TRBJ2-1
TGTGCCAGCAGCTCTTACAAACTAGAGCAGTTCTTC
CASSSYKLEQFF
>TRBD1|few|TRBV15|TRBJ2-7
TGTGCCACCAGCAGAGATCTGGGACAGAGCTCCTACGAGCAGTACTTC
CATSRDLGQSSYEQYF
>TRBD1|few|TRBV5-1|TRBJ1-1
TGCGCCAGCAGCCCAATCAGGACAGGGGCGAACACTGAAGCTTTCTTT
CASSPIRTGANTEAFF
>-|few|TRBV7-2|TRBJ1-2
TGTGCCAGCAGCCTTAACAGGGTGAAAGGCTACACCTTC
CASSLNRVKGYTF
>-|-|TRBV7-9|TRBJ2-7
TGTGCCAGCTCCGACAGCCTCTCCTACGAGCAGTACTTC
CASSDSLSYEQYF
>-|many|TRBV7-8|TRBJ1-1
TGTGCCAGCAGCTTAGATCTCGACAGTGAAGCTTTCTTT
CASSLDLDSEAFF
>TRBD1|-|TRBV7-9|TRBJ1-2
TGTGCCAGCAGCCTTATAGGGACAGAGGGCTACACCTTC
CASSLIGTEGYTF
>TRBD2|-|TRBV24-1|TRBJ2-7
TGTGCCACCAGTGACAGCGGGACGGCCGAGCAGTACTTC
CATSDSGTAEQYF
>-|few|TRBV4-1|TRBJ1-4
TGCGCCAGCAGGCAGACGTGGCAGGGCCCTGAAAAACTGTTTTTT
CASRQTWQGPEKLFF
>-|-|TRBV7-3|TRBJ1-1
TGTGCCAGCAGCCCCTCCCCAGGGTTGAACACTGAAGCTTTCTTT
CASSPSPGLNTEAFF
>-|few|TRBV29-1|TRBJ2-7
TGCAGCGTTGGGGAAAATGCGGGGATCCCCTACGAGCAGTACTTC
CSVGENAGIPYEQYF
>TRBD1|-|TRBV7-8|TRBJ2-3
TGTGCCAGCAGCAAGCGGACAGGGTCCTATAGCACAGATACGCAGTATTTT
CASSKRTGSYSTDTQYF
>TRBD2|-|TRBV2|TRBJ2-1
TGTGCCAGCAGTGGGAGCGGGGCAAACTACAATGAGCAGTTCTTC
CASSGSGANYNEQFF
>TRBD1|-|TRBV5-1|TRBJ2-2
TGCGCCAGCAGCGCAGGGACAGACACCGGGGAGCTGTTTTTT
CASSAGTDTGELFF
>-|many|TRBV4-1|TRBJ2-3
TGCGCCAGCAGCCAAGTGACCGGGGGCACAGATACGCAGTATTTT
CASSQVTGGTDTQYF
>TRBD2|-|TRBV5-6|TRBJ2-7
TGTGCCAGCAGCTTGAGAAGCCTAGCGGGAGAGTACGAGCAGTACTTC
CASSLRSLAGEYEQYF
>-|-|TRBV9|TRBJ1-1
TGTGCCAGCAGCCCAGGGGCGGGACTGAACACTGAAGCTTTCTTT
CASSPGAGLNTEAFF
>-|few|TRBV5-1|TRBJ1-1
TGCGCCAGCACCAAGGCGGGGGTTAACACTGAAGCTTTCTTT
CASTKAGVNTEAFF
>-|-|TRBV6-5|TRBJ2-2
TGTGCCAGCAGTTACTCGGGTCAGGCGAACACCGGGGAGCTGTTTTTT
CASSYSGQANTGELFF
>-|many|TRBV7-2|TRBJ2-7
TGTGCCAGCAGCTTACAGGTGGTGGGGGAGCAGTACTTC
CASSLQVVGEQYF
>-|-|TRBV7-3|TRBJ2-5
TGTGCCAGCAGCTTAAACGGGGGACAAGAGACCCAGTACTTC
CASSLNGGQETQYF
>-|-|TRBV5-6|TRBJ2-7
TGTGCCAGCAGCTTGGGAACAGGGGGGGTCTCCTACGAGCAGTACTTC
CASSLGTGGVSYEQYF
>TRBD2|-|TRBV5-1|TRBJ2-1
TGCGCCAGCAGCTTGGAAGAAGTCGGCGGGGGGCCTCTCTACAATGAGCAGTTCTTC
CASSLEEVGGGPLYNEQFF
>-|-|TRBV6-1|TRBJ1-5
TGTGCCAGCAGTACCAGGGGTAATCAGCCCCAGCATTTT
CASSTRGNQPQHF
>-|-|TRBV20-1|TRBJ2-7
TGCAGTGCTAGTGGCGTCAGGTCTTTCTCCTACGAGCAGTACTTC
CSASGVRSFSYEQYF
>-|-|TRBV28|TRBJ1-1
TGTGCCAGCAGTCCACACAAGAAGAACACTGAAGCTTTCTTT
CASSPHKKNTEAFF
>TRBD2|-|TRBV3-1|TRBJ2-7
TGTGCCAGCAGCCAAGGACGACTTGGACGGGGGGGGGTCTACGAGCAGTACTTC
CASSQGRLGRGGVYEQYF
>-|many|TRBV15|TRBJ1-6
TGTGCCACCAGCAGACTCCGGGACCATAATTCACCCCTCCACTTT
CATSRLRDHNSPLHF
>-|once|TRBV9|TRBJ2-1
TGTGCCAGCAGCGTAGGGGCCGTCTCTAGCGTCGGTGAGCAGTTCTTC
CASSVGAVSSVGEQFF
>-|-|TRBV6-6|TRBJ2-1
TGTGCCAGCAGTTATAGGGGGTCGAAGAACAATGAGCAGTTCTTC
CASSYRGSKNNEQFF
>-|-|TRBV6-5|TRBJ1-5
TGTGCCAGCAGTTGGAGGGGGGTCACCGATCAGCCCCAGCATTTT
CASSWRGVTDQPQHF
>-|many|TRBV4-1|TRBJ1-1
TGCGCCAGCAGCCCTGGAGTGAACACTGAAGCTTTCTTT
CASSPGVNTEAFF
>TRBD2|-|TRBV20-1|TRBJ2-3
TGCAGTGCTAGAGGACGGGGCTGGCTAGCGGGGAATCCAGATACGCAGTATTTT
CSARGRGWLAGNPDTQYF
>-|many|TRBV20-1|TRBJ2-7
TGCAGTGGGAACAGGGTGTCCTACGAGCAGTACTTC
CSGNRVSYEQYF
>-|many|TRBV12-3/TRBV12-4|TRBJ1-1
TGTGCCAGCAGCCCGGGCGGGCGGAACACTGAAGCTTTCTTT
CASSPGGRNTEAFF
>TRBD1|-|TRBV20-1|TRBJ2-2
TGCAGTGCTACAGGGTTTAGGGGGCTCAACACCGGGGAGCTGTTTTTT
CSATGFRGLNTGELFF
>-|-|TRBV29-1|TRBJ2-2
TGCAGCGTAGCGGGGACAGGCAACACCGGGGAGCTGTTTTTT
CSVAGTGNTGELFF
>-|few|TRBV5-6|TRBJ2-3
TGTGCCAGCAGCTTGACCAACACAGATACGCAGTATTTT
CASSLTNTDTQYF
>-|many|TRBV12-3/TRBV12-4|TRBJ1-6
TGTGCCAGCAGTTTAGCCTCGAATAATTCACCCCTCCACTTT
CASSLASNNSPLHF
>-|few|TRBV29-1|TRBJ2-7
TGCAGCGTTGCTACAGGGAGCTACGAGCAGTACTTC
CSVATGSYEQYF
>-|-|TRBV5-1|TRBJ2-1
TGCGCCAGCAGCCACTCCTGGGACTCCGGCTCCTACAATGAGCAGTTCTTC
CASSHSWDSGSYNEQFF
>-|-|TRBV12-3/TRBV12-4|TRBJ2-1
TGTGCCAGCAGTTTTCTGAGGGAGAGTGAGCAGTTCTTC
CASSFLRESEQFF
>-|few|TRBV24-1|TRBJ2-5
TGTGCCACCAGTGAACACCCGGACAGAGGGTGCGAGACCCAGTACTTC
CATSEHPDRGCETQYF
>TRBD1|few|TRBV7-9|TRBJ2-3
TGTGCCAGCAGCCCGGGACAGCGAAACACAGATACGCAGTATTTT
CASSPGQRNTDTQYF
>-|few|TRBV11-2|TRBJ1-6
TGTGCCAGCAGCTTAGACGGCTCAAATTCACCCCTCCACTTT
CASSLDGSNSPLHF
>-|few|TRBV6-1|TRBJ2-2
TGTGCCAGTACTGCGGGCACGAACACCGGGGAGCTGTTTTTT
CASTAGTNTGELFF
>-|-|TRBV18|TRBJ1-2
TGTGCCAGCTCACCGGACGGCCAATTCTATGGCTACACCTTC
CASSPDGQFYGYTF
>-|-|TRBV5-1|TRBJ2-1
TGCGCCAGCAGCTTGGCCCAGGATGAGCAGTTCTTC
CASSLAQDEQFF
>TRBD1|few|TRBV5-1|TRBJ2-5
TGCGCCAGCAGCTTGCAAGCGTCAGGGGGCACAACGGAGACCCAGTACTTC
CASSLQASGGTTETQYF
>-|few|TRBV7-9|TRBJ1-2
TGTGCCAGCAGCTTAGTGGACACCAGTGGCTACACCTTC
CASSLVDTSGYTF
>TRBD1|-|TRBV12-3/TRBV12-4|TRBJ2-7
TGTGCCAGCAGTTTAGCCCCATTGACAGGGGACGAGCAGTACTTC
CASSLAPLTGDEQYF
>-|few|TRBV7-2|TRBJ1-5
TGTGCCAGCAGCTGGGGTGGGGCCGGATGGAATCAGCCCCAGCATTTT
CASSWGGAGWNQPQHF
>-|-|TRBV12-3/TRBV12-4|TRBJ1-5
TGTGCCAGCAGTGAAGGTGGCAGAAACAATCAGCCCCAGCATTTT
CASSEGGRNNQPQHF